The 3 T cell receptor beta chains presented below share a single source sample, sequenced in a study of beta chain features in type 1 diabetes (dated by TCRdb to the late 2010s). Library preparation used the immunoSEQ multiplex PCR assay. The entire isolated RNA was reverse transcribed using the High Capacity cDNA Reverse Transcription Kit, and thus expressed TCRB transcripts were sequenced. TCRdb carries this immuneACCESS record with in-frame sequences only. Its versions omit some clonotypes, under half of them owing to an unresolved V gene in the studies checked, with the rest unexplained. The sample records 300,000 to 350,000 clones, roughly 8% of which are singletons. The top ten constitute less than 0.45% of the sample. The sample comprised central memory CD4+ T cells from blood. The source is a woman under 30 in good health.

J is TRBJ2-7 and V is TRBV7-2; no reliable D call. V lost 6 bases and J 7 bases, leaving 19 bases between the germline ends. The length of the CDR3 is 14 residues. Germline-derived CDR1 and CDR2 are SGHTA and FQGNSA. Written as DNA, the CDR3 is TGTGCCAGCAGATTGCGGCTAGTGGGTGGAGAGCAGTACTTC. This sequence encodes CASRLRLVGGEQYF.

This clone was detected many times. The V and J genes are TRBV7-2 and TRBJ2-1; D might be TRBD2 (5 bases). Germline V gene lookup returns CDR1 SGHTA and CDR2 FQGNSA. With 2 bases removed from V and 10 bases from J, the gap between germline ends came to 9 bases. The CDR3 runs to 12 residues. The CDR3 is CASSLYEREQFF. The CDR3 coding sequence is TGTGCCAGCAGCTTATATGAGCGGGAGCAGTTCTTC.

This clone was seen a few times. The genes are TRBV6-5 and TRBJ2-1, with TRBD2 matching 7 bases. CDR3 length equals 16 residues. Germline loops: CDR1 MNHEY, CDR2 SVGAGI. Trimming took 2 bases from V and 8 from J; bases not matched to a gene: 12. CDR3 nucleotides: TGTGCCAGCAGTTACGGACTGTCGGGGGGAGAGGATGAGCAGTTCTTC. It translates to CASSYGLSGGEDEQFF.